These T cell receptor beta chains were read from a single sample in a study of cytomegalovirus exposure and HLA in healthy donors. TCRdb keeps only in-frame clones here, not all; method: immunoSEQ multiplex PCR. The sample has approximately 89,000 clones; around 85% are singletons. The sequenced sample was PBMCs. The receptors shown here come from a middle-aged man in good health and CMV-seropositive. Each CDR3 is given with its conserved first and last residue. Fields, in order: D gene, clone size, J gene, V gene, CDR3 protein, CDR3 DNA. A D gene is named only where the DNA matches it firmly. Size is omitted from some rows. Given values are once, few, many or a class for expanded clones.

TRBD1,.,TRBJ2-7,TRBV7-6,CASAPGGEYEQYF,TGTGCCAGCGCCCCAGGGGGCGAGTACGAGCAGTACTTC
.,few,TRBJ1-5,TRBV9,CASSVDPTLDQPQHF,TGTGCCAGCAGCGTAGACCCGACCCTAGATCAGCCCCAGCATTTT
TRBD1,.,TRBJ1-2,TRBV19,CASSGQGAWGYTF,TGTGCCAGTAGCGGACAGGGGGCTTGGGGCTACACCTTC
.,once,TRBJ1-1,TRBV5-8,CASRMAPGGAFF,TGTGCCAGCAGGATGGCTCCCGGAGGAGCTTTCTTT
.,.,TRBJ1-6,TRBV28,CASRQVDNSPLHF,TGTGCCAGCAGGCAGGTGGATAATTCACCCCTCCACTTT
.,.,TRBJ2-3,TRBV5-1,CASRSTSTDTQYF,TGCGCCAGCAGATCGACTTCCACAGATACGCAGTATTTT
.,.,TRBJ2-2,TRBV7-3,CASSLSAGARTGELFF,TGTGCCAGCAGCTTATCTGCGGGCGCGAGAACCGGGGAGCTGTTTTTT
TRBD1,.,TRBJ1-5,TRBV19,CASSRTGGNQPQHF,TGTGCCAGTAGTAGGACAGGGGGCAATCAGCCCCAGCATTTT
.,once,TRBJ1-5,TRBV4-2,CASSQEGGAPRLPQHF,TGTGCCAGCAGCCAAGAGGGGGGGGCTCCACGGCTGCCCCAGCATTTT
.,.,TRBJ2-1,TRBV9,CASSVVPVGRGLRNEQFF,TGTGCCAGCAGCGTAGTACCTGTAGGACGCGGGCTACGCAATGAGCAGTTCTTC
.,.,TRBJ2-3,TRBV5-6,CASSFYSSTDTQYF,TGTGCCAGCAGCTTTTACTCTAGCACAGATACGCAGTATTTT
.,.,TRBJ1-5,TRBV18,CASSPPGRDQPQHF,TGTGCCAGCTCACCCCCAGGGAGGGATCAGCCCCAGCATTTT
.,.,TRBJ2-1,TRBV7-3,CASSSRRGSYNEQFF,TGTGCCAGCAGCTCCAGGAGGGGTTCCTACAATGAGCAGTTCTTC
TRBD1,.,TRBJ1-5,TRBV15,CATSRNPSGGGGQPQHF,TGTGCCACCAGCAGAAACCCATCGGGAGGGGGCGGTCAGCCCCAGCATTTT
TRBD1,.,TRBJ1-2,TRBV19,CASIGTVGGYTF,TGTGCCAGTATCGGGACAGTTGGGGGCTACACCTTC
.,.,TRBJ2-3,TRBV29-1,CSVESLASGTDTQYF,TGCAGCGTTGAATCGCTGGCTAGCGGCACAGATACGCAGTATTTT
TRBD1,once,TRBJ1-6,TRBV5-1,CASSFTDRGENSPLHF,TGCGCCAGCAGCTTTACGGACAGGGGCGAAAATTCACCCCTCCACTTT
TRBD1,.,TRBJ1-2,TRBV5-1,CASSLGTGYGYTF,TGCGCCAGCAGCTTAGGGACAGGGTATGGCTACACCTTC
TRBD1,.,TRBJ1-1,TRBV7-6,CASSSTGKNTEAFF,TGTGCCAGCAGCTCGACAGGGAAGAACACTGAAGCTTTCTTT
.,.,TRBJ2-2,TRBV29-1,CSVDYTGELFF,TGCAGCGTGGACTACACCGGGGAGCTGTTTTTT
.,.,TRBJ2-3,TRBV9,CASSVGLGDTQYF,TGTGCCAGCAGCGTGGGACTCGGAGATACGCAGTATTTT
TRBD1,once,TRBJ1-2,TRBV12-5,CASARDRGVDGYTF,TGTGCTAGTGCCAGAGACAGGGGGGTGGATGGCTACACCTTC